This entry features one T cell receptor beta chain sequence. Its matching antigen is unknown. V dropped 11 bases and J dropped 0; count of bases not matched to a gene: 6. Germline V CDR1 and CDR2: SNHLY, FYNNEI. This CDR3 contains 14 residues. The source of the sample is a study of cytomegalovirus exposure and HLA in healthy donors. General study results and limits: The study assumed roughly uniform donor sequencing depth for presence/absence analyses. Researchers counted around 150 TCR beta chains as cytomegalovirus-associated.

The study ran its PCR with 60 Vbeta and 13 Jbeta primers. The protocol was immunoSEQ multiplex PCR, while the TCRdb copy is restricted to in-frame clones and leaves out a portion. This repertoire shows 120,000 to 150,000 clones, approximately 78% found once; its top ten account for about 2.9%. The sample taken for sequencing was PBMCs. V and J are TRBV2 and TRBJ1-2; 10 nucleotides agree with TRBD1. This clonotype originated in a man aged 40-50 years in good health and CMV-seropositive. In nucleotides, the CDR3 is TGTGCCGGACAGGGGGACGGAGCTAACTATGGCTACACCTTC. This encodes CAGQGDGANYGYTF.